The 18 T cell receptor beta chains in this list originate from one sample, sequenced in a study of T cell therapy after organ transplantation. These receptors have no identified antigens. The repertoire was sequenced with immunoSEQ multiplex PCR; TCRdb's copy has only in-frame clones and lacks some. The table lists 44,000 or so clones, about 94% of them singletons, with around 3% in the top ten. The sample here was CD8+ T cells from blood, taken before autologous CMV-specific T cell therapy. The receptors originated from a human patient who had received a solid organ transplant and had CMV disease.

The chain carries TRBV7-3 and TRBJ1-1; D unresolved. The germline V gene encodes CDR1 SGHTA and CDR2 FQGTGA. The V and J ends lost 1 base and 8 bases respectively, with 11 bases between them. CDR3 size: 13 residues. The CDR3 loop is CASSLSTDGEAFF. The CDR3 DNA reads TGTGCCAGCAGCTTAAGTACTGATGGCGAAGCTTTCTTT.

This chain joins TRBV18 and TRBJ2-3; the D gene is possibly TRBD1 (5 bases). Trimming cost V 3 bases and J 2 bases, with 12 bases left between them. Germline V gene data show CDR1 as KGHSH and CDR2 as LQKENI. This CDR3 is 15 amino acids long. CDR3 coding DNA: TGTGCCAGCTCACCTATGACAGCTTTCACAGATACGCAGTATTTT. Translated: CASSPMTAFTDTQYF.

The chain recombines TRBV27 with TRBJ2-6, with a weak D call TRBD1 (6 bases). V was cut by 5 bases and J by 0 bases, with 11 bases left in between. Per germline, CDR1 MNHEY and CDR2 SMNVEV (reference sequence). This CDR3 comprises 16 residues. The CDR3 loop is CASSVTGSSGANVLTF. CDR3 coding DNA: TGTGCCAGCAGTGTGACAGGTAGCTCTGGGGCCAACGTCCTGACTTTC.

Concerning this clone: In the same sample, other DNA sequences code for this CDR3. The CDR3 is CASSYGGTEAFF. CDR3 bases: TGTGCCAGCAGTTATGGCGGGACTGAAGCTTTCTTT. This chain links TRBV6-5 with TRBJ1-1, with D unresolved. The CDR3 runs to 12 residues. Trimming pared 3 bases from V and 5 bases from J, leaving 7 bases between. CDR1 and CDR2 (germline): MNHEY, SVGAGI.

The V and J genes are TRBV7-9 and TRBJ2-3; D may match TRBD1 or TRBD2 (5 bases each). The CDR3 has 13 amino acids. CDR1 SEHNR and CDR2 FQNEAQ come from the germline V gene (reference sequence). V lost 10 bases and J lost 2, with 13 bases in between. The CDR3 DNA sequence: TGTGCCACCTCTCAAGGGACCACAGATACGCAGTATTTT. Its translation is CATSQGTTDTQYF.

This sequence joins TRBV30 and TRBJ1-2; 10 bases are shared with TRBD1. The germline CDR1 and CDR2 sequences are GTSNPN and SVGIG (reference sequence). The CDR3 length is 15 residues. Losses at the gene ends were 5 bases for V and 6 bases for J; bases not matched to a gene: 12. CDR3 amino acids: CAWVIPGQGLDGYTF. CDR3 bases: TGTGCCTGGGTAATACCGGGACAGGGGTTGGATGGCTACACCTTC.

The chain links TRBV10-3 to TRBJ2-5; D not certain. Trimming left V 2 bases short and J 0 bases short, with 7 bases between. Germline V gene sequence: CDR1 ENHRY, CDR2 SYGVKD. The CDR3 length is 14 residues. The CDR3 DNA follows: TGTGCCATCAGTGAGAGTAGGGACCAAGAGACCCAGTACTTC. It is translated as CAISESRDQETQYF.

V usage is TRBV15 and J usage is TRBJ2-3; D unclear. Germline CDR1 and CDR2: LNHNV and YYDKDF (reference sequence). Between the trimmed V and J ends, which lost 0 bases and 3 bases, there was a span of 7 bases. CDR3 length: 14 amino acids. CDR3 sequence: CATSREAVTDTQYF. The CDR3 coding sequence is TGTGCCACCAGCAGAGAGGCCGTAACAGATACGCAGTATTTT.

This chain uses TRBV6-6 with TRBJ1-5; D remains unclear. Trimming took off 4 bases at V and 6 bases at J, with 10 bases between the two ends. The CDR3 is made up of 13 amino acids. Per the germline V gene, CDR1 is MNHNY and CDR2 is SVGAGI (reference sequence). The CDR3 protein is CASSWATGQPQHF. CDR3 sequence (DNA): TGTGCCAGCAGTTGGGCAACCGGTCAGCCCCAGCATTTT.

This chain joins TRBV27 and TRBJ2-7; 9 nucleotides align to TRBD1. The CDR3 extends over 13 amino acids. V was clipped by 4 bases and J by 5 bases; unmatched bases: 3. Germline CDR1 is MNHEY and CDR2 is SMNVEV (reference sequence). Here the CDR3 reads CASSSHRGHEQYF. The CDR3 nucleotides read TGTGCCAGCAGTTCTCACAGGGGGCACGAGCAGTACTTC.

The gene calls are TRBV7-6 and TRBJ2-3, with TRBD2 matching over 11 bases. This CDR3 has 17 residues. Losses at the gene ends were 0 bases for V and 2 bases for J; bases not matched to a gene: 4. Germline V gene data show CDR1 as SGHVS and CDR2 as FNYEAQ. The CDR3 DNA follows: TGTGCCAGCAGCTTAGCGGGACTAGCGGCGCTCACAGATACGCAGTATTTT. Protein product: CASSLAGLAALTDTQYF. The full variable domain, with the rest looked up from reference TRBV7-6 and TRBJ2-3, is GAGVSQSPRYKVTKRGQDVALRCDPISGHVSLYWYRQALGQGPEFLTYFNYEAQQDKSGLPNDRFSAERPEGSISTLTIQRTEQRDSAMYRCASSLAGLAALTDTQYFGPGTRLTVL.

This sequence joins TRBV19 and TRBJ1-5, with TRBD1 as a possible D gene (6 bases). V lost 5 bases and J lost 6, with 14 bases in between. The germline V gene has CDR1 LNHDA and CDR2 SQIVND (reference sequence). This CDR3 region has 14 residues. The CDR3 here is CASSHRDWTQPQHF. For the CDR3, the DNA is TGTGCCAGTAGTCACAGGGATTGGACTCAGCCCCAGCATTTT.

This chain joins TRBV7-9 and TRBJ1-2; D perhaps matches TRBD1 (5 bases). Between the trimmed V and J ends, which lost 3 bases and 6 bases, there was a span of 11 bases. CDR1 is SEHNR and CDR2 is FQNEAQ in the germline V gene (reference sequence). This CDR3 is 13 amino acids long. This CDR3 reads CASSLGRGDGYTF. DNA of the CDR3: TGTGCCAGCAGCTTGGGGCGGGGAGATGGCTACACCTTC.

The CDR3 region is CASSPPQAHNTDTQYF. CDR3 coding DNA: TGTGCCAGCTCACCACCGCAGGCGCACAACACAGATACGCAGTATTTT. This chain joins TRBV18 and TRBJ2-3; D gene ambiguous. The CDR3 extends over 16 amino acids. The V gene's germline CDR1 is KGHSH and CDR2 LQKENI. Trimming shortened V by 0 bases and J by 2 bases, and 12 bases separated the two germline ends.

The genes are TRBV6-4 and TRBJ2-3; D possibly corresponds to TRBD1 (7 bases). The CDR3 contains 15 residues. Trimming removed 3 bases at V and 3 bases at J, with 13 bases between. Per germline, CDR1 MRHNA and CDR2 SNTAGT. The CDR3 is CASSEGQGGTDTQYF. The CDR3 DNA sequence: TGTGCCAGCAGTGAGGGGCAGGGGGGTACAGATACGCAGTATTTT.

The chain has TRBV15 and TRBJ2-5; D gene uncertain. Per germline, CDR1 LNHNV and CDR2 YYDKDF (reference sequence). CDR3 length: 15 amino acids. V shed 0 bases and J shed 2 bases, with 10 bases lying between them. CDR3: CATSRDRGQQETQYF. The CDR3 DNA reads as TGTGCCACCAGCAGAGATCGTGGGCAACAAGAGACCCAGTACTTC. The whole variable domain, remainder taken from reference TRBV15 and TRBJ2-5, is DAMVIQNPRYQVTQFGKPVTLSCSQTLNHNVMYWYQQKSSQAPKLLFHYYDKDFNNEADTPDNFQSRRPNTSFCFLDIRSPGLGDTAMYLCATSRDRGQQETQYFGPGTRLLVL.

This sequence joins TRBV14 and TRBJ1-1, with D uncertain. Trimming left V 0 bases short and J 3 bases short, with 8 bases between. The CDR3 length is 14 residues. Germline CDR1 and CDR2: SGHDN and FVKESK. This CDR3 reads CASSQEGSYTEAFF. The CDR3 nucleotides are TGTGCCAGCAGCCAAGAGGGGTCGTACACTGAAGCTTTCTTT.

The gene calls are TRBV19 and TRBJ1-5; D is unclear. This CDR3 contains 17 residues. V was clipped by 1 base and J by 1 base, with 14 bases between them. Per the germline V gene, CDR1 is LNHDA and CDR2 is SQIVND (reference sequence). The CDR3: CASSIVPGQESNQPQHF. CDR3 sequence (DNA): TGTGCCAGTAGTATAGTCCCGGGTCAGGAAAGCAATCAGCCCCAGCATTTT.